Here is one TCR beta chain with its context. Its antigen is still unknown. These data belong to a study of cytomegalovirus exposure and HLA in healthy donors. The CDR3 has 15 amino acids. Trimming removed 6 bases from V and 0 bases from J, with 13 bases in between. Germline CDR1 reads SNHLY; CDR2 reads FYNNEI. Points from the study as a whole: TRBV6-2, TRBV6-3 and some other V segments were excluded as indistinguishable. The listing of 160 or so TCR beta chains classed them as cytomegalovirus-associated. Per a prior analysis, the majority of TCR beta V segments were productive roughly 87% or roughly 30% of the time.

The primer mix had 60 Vbeta and 13 Jbeta primers. Original data processing: An analysis performed later counted roughly 80 million unique TCR beta chains (around 9.9 million of them shared). Profiled with immunoSEQ multiplex PCR; TCRdb holds only in-frame clones, not every one. The V and J calls and the clone size are those of that table, but D and trimming were determined from the DNA. The sample yields more than 110,000 clones, about 84% seen once. The TCR was taken from a man in his fifties or sixties in good health and CMV-seronegative. This chain joins TRBV2 and TRBJ2-3; D is perhaps TRBD2 (5 bases). Sequenced sample: PBMCs. The CDR3 sequence is CASREDFSSTDTQYF. CDR3 DNA: TGTGCCAGCAGAGAGGACTTTTCTAGCACAGATACGCAGTATTTT.